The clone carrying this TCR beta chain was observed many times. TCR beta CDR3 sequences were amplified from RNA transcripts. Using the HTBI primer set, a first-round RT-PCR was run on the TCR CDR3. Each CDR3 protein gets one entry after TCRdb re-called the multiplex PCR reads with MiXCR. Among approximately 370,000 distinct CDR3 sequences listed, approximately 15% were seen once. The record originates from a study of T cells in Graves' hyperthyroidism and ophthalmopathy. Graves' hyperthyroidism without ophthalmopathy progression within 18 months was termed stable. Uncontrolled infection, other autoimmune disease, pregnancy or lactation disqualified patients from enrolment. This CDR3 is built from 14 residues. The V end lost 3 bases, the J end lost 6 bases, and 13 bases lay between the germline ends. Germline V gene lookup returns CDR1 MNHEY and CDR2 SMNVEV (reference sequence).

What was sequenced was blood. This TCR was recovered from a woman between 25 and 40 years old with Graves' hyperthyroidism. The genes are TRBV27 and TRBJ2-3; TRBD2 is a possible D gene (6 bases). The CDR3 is CASSLRIAADTQYF. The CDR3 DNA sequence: TGTGCCAGCAGTTTGAGAATAGCGGCTGATACGCAGTATTTT.